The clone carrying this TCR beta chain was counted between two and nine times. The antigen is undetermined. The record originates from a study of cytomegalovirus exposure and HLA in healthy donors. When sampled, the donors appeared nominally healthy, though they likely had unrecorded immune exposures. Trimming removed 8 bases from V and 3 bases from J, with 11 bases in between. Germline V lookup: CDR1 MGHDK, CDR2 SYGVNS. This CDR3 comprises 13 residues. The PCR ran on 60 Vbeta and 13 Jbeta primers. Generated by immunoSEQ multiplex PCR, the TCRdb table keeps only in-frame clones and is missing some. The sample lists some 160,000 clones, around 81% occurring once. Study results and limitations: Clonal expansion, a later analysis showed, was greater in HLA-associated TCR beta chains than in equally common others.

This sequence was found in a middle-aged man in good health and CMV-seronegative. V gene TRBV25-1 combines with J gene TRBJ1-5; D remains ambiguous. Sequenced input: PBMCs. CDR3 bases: TGTGCCAGCTCGGGAAGGGCCAATCAGCCCCAGCATTTT. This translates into CASSGRANQPQHF.